This T cell receptor beta chain was found in a study of blood T cells in healthy people across ages. Points from the study as a whole: Older individuals had lower TCR beta diversity per million T cells (the decline was roughly linear).

This CDR3 has 17 residues. From germline, CDR1 is SGHTA and CDR2 FQGTGA. V was pared by 2 bases and J by 3 bases, with 10 bases of the junction left unmatched. With a J-beta primer mix and a sample-barcoded 5' primer, a second PCR ran about 7 to 12 cycles. TCRdb re-called the 5' RACE reads with MiXCR, one entry per CDR3 protein. The profile covers around 1.5 million distinct CDR3 sequences, with about 40% appearing a single time and roughly 7.7% taken by the ten largest. Remarks on this clonotype: As yet, its antigen is unknown.

V and J are TRBV7-3 and TRBJ2-3; 8 bases fit TRBD2. The sample consisted of blood. The clonotype comes from a woman aged 18-29 years in good health. In DNA form, the CDR3 reads TGTGCCAGCAGCTTAGACGGCGGGGGGTGGGAAACAGATACGCAGTATTTT. This encodes CASSLDGGGWETDTQYF.